This TCR beta chain was recorded in a study of molecular identifiers for immune sequencing clone quantification. Findings of the study overall: Under 1% of molecules in naive cells, but over 97% of effector molecules, belonged to clones above 20 RNA copies. Sharing of a barcode by identical TCR molecules could cause highly expanded clone sizes to be underestimated.

Sorting isolated naive CD8 T cells as CD8+CD4-CCR7+CD45RA+ events. With listed TCR primers and previously described methods, bulk TCR libraries were prepared. TCRdb ran MiXCR on the PCR reads and lists one entry per CDR3 protein. The table shows hundreds of thousands of distinct CDR3 sequences, with roughly 25% occurring only once. A remark on this clonotype: Its target is not known.

Germline CDR1 is SGHAT and CDR2 is FQNNGV. Trimming removed 0 bases at V and 5 bases at J, with 22 bases between. This CDR3 spans 18 amino acids. The specimen sequenced was naive CD8+ T cells from blood, with Jurkat cell RNA spiked in. The subset is: FACS-sorted CD8+CD4-CCR7+CD45RA+ naive T cells. The chain has TRBV11-2 and TRBJ2-5; D is perhaps TRBD2 (6 bases). This clonotype was obtained from a human donor in good health. Some libraries in this study had Jurkat cell RNA spiked in. The CDR3 is CASSLDARLGAWGETQYF. The CDR3 DNA is TGTGCCAGCAGCTTAGATGCGCGACTAGGGGCCTGGGGGGAGACCCAGTACTTC.